This T cell receptor (beta chain) was sequenced during a study of post-analysis software for immune sequencing data. V lost 2 bases, J lost 5 bases, and 12 bases lay in between. Germline V gene data show CDR1 as SGHRS and CDR2 as YFSETQ. This CDR3 contains 14 residues. cDNA libraries for TCR beta contained unique molecular identifiers. A single record per CDR3 protein comes from TCRdb applying MiXCR to the PCR reads. The table lists approximately 630,000 distinct CDR3 sequences, roughly three fifths of them singletons. This clonotype came up once. The antigen is unknown. Whole-study results and caveats: Among multiple sclerosis patients, normalized Chao1 diversity was significantly below that of controls. Relative to controls, patients had 5 or 6 TRBV segments at higher frequency, with TRBV5-6, TRBV5-1 and TRBV20-1 among these.

Sequencing input: blood. The chain has TRBV5-1 and TRBJ2-3; D is possibly TRBD1 or TRBD2 (7 bases each). The origin of this receptor is a girl aged 2 to 9 with multiple sclerosis. In nucleotides, the CDR3 is TGCGCCAGCAGCTTCGGCAGGGGGGGAGATACGCAGTATTTT. Its translation is CASSFGRGGDTQYF.